This TCR beta chain was profiled in a study of tumor and adjacent non-tumor tissue in lung cancer. This CDR3 comprises 17 residues. Trimming pared 4 bases from V and 6 bases from J, leaving 22 bases between. Germline CDR1 and CDR2: MNHEY and SVGEGT. Three rounds of nested PCR, following a modified ARM-PCR protocol, produced the TCRbeta library. MiXCR, run by TCRdb on the multiplex PCR reads, gives a single entry per CDR3 protein. The sample includes about 110,000 distinct CDR3 sequences, roughly 74% seen only once; the top ten take 37%. As to this clonotype: Being one base from a much bigger clone, this may be a read error.

The template was RNA from unsorted bulk tissue. This chain joins TRBV6-2 or TRBV6-3 and TRBJ2-4; D is possibly TRBD1 or TRBD2 (5 bases each). The TCR originated in a woman aged 55-69 years with non-small cell lung cancer. Input material: lung tumor tissue. CDR3: CASSSTARGRTINIQYF. The CDR3 DNA reads TGTGCCAGCAGTTCGACAGCCCGGGGCCGGACCATAAACATTCAGTACTTC.